The TCR beta chain described here comes from a study of shared clonotypes between healthy human individuals. Germline-derived CDR1 and CDR2 are SQVTM and ANQGSEA. The CDR3 totals 13 residues. The V end was cut by 1 base, the J end by 4 bases, with 9 bases between. Sequencing was performed with immunoSEQ multiplex PCR; in TCRdb, only in-frame clones are kept and a portion is missing. The top ten clones hold approximately 1.8% of a sample with around 700,000 clones, more than 70% of them seen once. The study's findings and limits: Few donors restricted represented genetic and exposure-history diversity.

Naive CD4+ cells were CD45RA-selected; the remaining cells were memory. Comments on this clone: Its target is unknown.

The rearrangement uses TRBV29-1 and TRBJ2-3; the D gene is possibly TRBD1 (5 bases). This sequence was found in a woman younger than 45 in good health. Sequencing used memory CD4+ T cells sorted from blood. As to subset: CD45RA-negative fraction. CDR3: CSVEGGASDTQYF. Written as DNA, the CDR3 is TGCAGCGTTGAAGGGGGCGCATCAGATACGCAGTATTTT.